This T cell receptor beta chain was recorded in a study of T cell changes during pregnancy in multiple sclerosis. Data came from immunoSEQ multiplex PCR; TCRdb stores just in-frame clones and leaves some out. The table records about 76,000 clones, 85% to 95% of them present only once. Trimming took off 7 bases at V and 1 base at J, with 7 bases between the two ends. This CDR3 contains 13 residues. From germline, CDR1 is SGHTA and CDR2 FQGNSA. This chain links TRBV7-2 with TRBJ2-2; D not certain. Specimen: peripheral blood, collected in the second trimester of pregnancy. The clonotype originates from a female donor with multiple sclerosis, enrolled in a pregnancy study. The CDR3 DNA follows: TGTGCCAGCACCATCGGGAACACCGGGGAGCTGTTTTTT. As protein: CASTIGNTGELFF.